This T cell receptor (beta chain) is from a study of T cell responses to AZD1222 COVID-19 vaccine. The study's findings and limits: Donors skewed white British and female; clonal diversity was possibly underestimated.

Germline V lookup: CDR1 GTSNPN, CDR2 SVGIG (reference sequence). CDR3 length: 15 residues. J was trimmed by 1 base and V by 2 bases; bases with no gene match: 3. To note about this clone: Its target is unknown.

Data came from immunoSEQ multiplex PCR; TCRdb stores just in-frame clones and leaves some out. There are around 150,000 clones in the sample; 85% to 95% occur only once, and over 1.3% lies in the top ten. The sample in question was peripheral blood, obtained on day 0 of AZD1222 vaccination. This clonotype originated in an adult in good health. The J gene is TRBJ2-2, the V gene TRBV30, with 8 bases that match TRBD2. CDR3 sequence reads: CAWSQTSVNTGELFF. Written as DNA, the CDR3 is TGTGCCTGGAGTCAGACTAGCGTGAACACCGGGGAGCTGTTTTTT.